The rows below give T cell receptor beta chains drawn from one sample of a study of identical twins. Via MiXCR, TCRdb re-called the 5' RACE reads, giving one row per CDR3 protein. The sample has 550,000 to 700,000 distinct CDR3 sequences; about 20% are singletons. This same sample was also part of a study on T cells expressing NK-cell markers.

The sample consisted of PBMCs. The receptor source for this set is a woman younger than 30 in good health. The CDR3 runs from the conserved cysteine through the conserved F or W. The order of the fields is CDR3 protein, CDR3 DNA, clone size, D gene, J gene, V gene. D genes are given only for firm matches. Clone size, where shown, is once, few, many, or a class for clones that have expanded.

CASSYANYNSPLHF,TGTGCCAGCAGTTACGCCAATTATAATTCACCCCTCCACTTT,NA,NA,TRBJ1-6,TRBV6-5
CSARDGGLEFF,TGCAGTGCTAGAGATGGGGGGCTAGAGTTCTTC,NA,NA,TRBJ2-1,TRBV20-1
CASNRDGTYEQYF,TGTGCCAGTAACCGGGACGGAACCTACGAGCAGTACTTC,NA,NA,TRBJ2-7,TRBV7-9
CASSMGTFGNEQFF,TGCGCCAGCAGCATGGGGACTTTTGGCAATGAGCAGTTCTTC,NA,NA,TRBJ2-1,TRBV5-1
CASAWTNNYEQYF,TGTGCCAGTGCTTGGACTAACAACTACGAGCAGTACTTC,NA,NA,TRBJ2-7,TRBV19
CASSLIPSINEQYF,TGCGCCAGCAGCTTGATACCTAGTATCAACGAGCAGTACTTC,few,NA,TRBJ2-7,TRBV5-1
CASSFVWGDEFEQYF,TGTGCCAGCAGCTTCGTCTGGGGGGATGAGTTCGAGCAGTACTTC,NA,NA,TRBJ2-7,TRBV5-6
CSAGDNPYEQYF,TGCAGTGCTGGGGACAACCCCTACGAGCAGTACTTC,many,NA,TRBJ2-7,TRBV20-1
CASSPRWSGNEQFF,TGTGCCAGCAGTCCGCGTTGGTCTGGGAATGAGCAGTTCTTC,many,NA,TRBJ2-1,TRBV27
CASSQQGQAYEQYF,TGCGCCAGCAGCCAGCAAGGACAGGCCTACGAGCAGTACTTC,few,TRBD1,TRBJ2-7,TRBV4-3
CSATHWESAYNEQFF,TGCAGTGCAACGCACTGGGAGTCGGCCTACAATGAGCAGTTCTTC,few,NA,TRBJ2-1,TRBV20-1
CASSQFRRGDTEAFF,TGTGCCAGCAGTCAGTTTCGCAGGGGGGACACTGAAGCTTTCTTT,many,TRBD1,TRBJ1-1,TRBV28
CASSLAVGVIGEQFF,TGCGCCAGCAGCTTGGCCGTCGGAGTAATCGGTGAGCAGTTCTTC,few,NA,TRBJ2-1,TRBV5-1
CASVRGQDSPLHF,TGTGCCAGCGTACGTGGACAAGATTCACCCCTCCACTTT,NA,NA,TRBJ1-6,TRBV3-1
CASSPHRGSYNEQFF,TGTGCCAGCAGCCCCCACAGGGGGTCCTACAATGAGCAGTTCTTC,NA,TRBD1,TRBJ2-1,TRBV6-1
CAWGDSPFTGELFF,TGTGCCTGGGGGGACAGCCCCTTCACCGGGGAGCTGTTTTTT,NA,TRBD1,TRBJ2-2,TRBV30
CSARDRSTYEQYF,TGCAGCGCCCGGGACAGGTCAACCTACGAGCAGTACTTC,NA,TRBD1,TRBJ2-7,TRBV29-1
CSVERRAKRGDEQFF,TGCAGCGTTGAACGCCGGGCCAAAAGGGGCGATGAGCAGTTCTTC,NA,NA,TRBJ2-1,TRBV29-1
CASSYRAGRGEQFF,TGTGCCAGCAGTTACAGGGCGGGTCGGGGTGAGCAGTTCTTC,NA,NA,TRBJ2-1,TRBV6-2/TRBV6-3
CSARDFYGYTF,TGCAGTGCTAGAGATTTCTATGGCTACACCTTC,few,NA,TRBJ1-2,TRBV20-1
CASSVRGVEAFF,TGTGCCAGCAGCGTTCGAGGGGTTGAAGCTTTCTTT,NA,NA,TRBJ1-1,TRBV3-1
CASSLMGGGAGTDTQYF,TGTGCCAGCAGCCTAATGGGCGGGGGGGCCGGCACAGATACGCAGTATTTT,few,TRBD2,TRBJ2-3,TRBV4-2
CASSFKGIGYGYTF,TGTGCCAGCAGTTTCAAGGGTATTGGCTATGGCTACACCTTC,NA,NA,TRBJ1-2,TRBV6-5
CASSLAGTPGHEQYF,TGTGCCAGCAGCTTAGCTGGGACACCCGGCCACGAGCAGTACTTC,NA,NA,TRBJ2-7,TRBV7-9
CASIGTGAGTEAFF,TGCGCCAGCATCGGGACAGGGGCTGGCACTGAAGCTTTCTTT,NA,TRBD1,TRBJ1-1,TRBV10-2
CSAKDYGYTF,TGCAGTGCTAAGGATTATGGCTACACCTTC,few,NA,TRBJ1-2,TRBV20-1
CSVDPDRGRTEAFF,TGCAGCGTTGACCCCGACAGGGGGCGCACTGAAGCTTTCTTT,NA,TRBD1,TRBJ1-1,TRBV29-1
CASSVFYVPGGGNEQFF,TGTGCCAGCAGCGTTTTTTACGTTCCTGGGGGTGGCAATGAGCAGTTCTTC,few,NA,TRBJ2-1,TRBV7-2
CASRLRVGYEQYF,TGTGCCAGCAGACTCCGAGTGGGGTACGAGCAGTACTTC,many,NA,TRBJ2-7,TRBV6-5
CSANAGTSAFYEQYF,TGCAGTGCTAATGCCGGGACTAGCGCCTTCTACGAGCAGTACTTC,many,TRBD2,TRBJ2-7,TRBV20-1
CASSYRDLGNQPQHF,TGTGCCAGCAGTTACAGGGATCTCGGCAATCAGCCCCAGCATTTT,few,NA,TRBJ1-5,TRBV12-3/TRBV12-4
CSARPRGHRYETQYF,TGCAGTGCTAGACCGAGGGGACACCGGTACGAGACCCAGTACTTC,many,NA,TRBJ2-5,TRBV20-1
CAISGSQETQYF,TGTGCCATCAGCGGATCGCAGGAGACCCAGTACTTC,many,NA,TRBJ2-5,TRBV10-3
CASSFGLWDRDYGYTF,TGTGCCAGCAGTTTTGGTCTTTGGGACAGAGACTATGGCTACACCTTC,NA,TRBD1,TRBJ1-2,TRBV12-3/TRBV12-4
CSVPTSGGITDTQYF,TGCAGTGTCCCGACTAGCGGGGGTATCACAGATACGCAGTATTTT,NA,TRBD2,TRBJ2-3,TRBV20-1